One T cell receptor (beta chain) is described in this entry. The specificity of this receptor is unknown. At one end the junction does not follow the germline gene, possibly because of a read error. This entry comes from a study of blood T cells in healthy people across ages (dated by TCRdb to about 2015). Background on the whole study: In model experiments, template switching captured roughly one uniquely barcoded TCR beta cDNA molecule for every two T cells. Age-related changes in TCR beta repertoire diversity were measured in the study by deep sequencing normalized with unique cDNA molecular identifiers. Four age groups were formed from the donors: young (average roughly 16 years), middle-aged (approximately 40), aged (62) and long-lived (more than 75). For two donors (one aged 18 to 30 and one aged 80 or older), the study analyzed two additional independent replicas of 1 million unique cDNA reads from the same blood draw. To avoid experimental bias, donors of different ages were randomly spread across the sequencing lanes.

The paper as a whole reports these results and caveats: Bulk unsorted PBMC profiling prevented conclusive comparison of naive and antigen-experienced compartments. Compared with the aged group, the long-lived group had more naive CD4+ T cells, fewer expanded clones and increased TCR diversity, suggesting age selection. Because the CMV infection status of the donors was unknown, age-related changes in expanded clonotypes may potentially have been confounded. Estimates of total diversity based on one million sequenced T cells were regarded as lower bounds and as underestimates. The percentage of naive T cells measured by flow cytometry correlated strongly with observed TCR beta diversity. As age increased, observed TCR beta diversity per million T cells dropped in a roughly linear way, and a significant reduction was already evident by age roughly 36.

Libraries were prepared through 5' RACE. TCRdb records Illumina HiSeq 2500 as the sequencer. A second PCR of roughly 7 to 11 cycles was performed with a sample-barcoded 5' primer and a J-beta primer mix. A unique molecular identifier was introduced onto each TCR beta cDNA molecule by a template-switch 5' adaptor carrying 12 random nucleotides. Each sample yielded at least 3 million CDR3-containing paired-end reads. First-strand cDNA was synthesized from all RNA with the Mint cDNA synthesis kit, primed by a TRBC-specific oligonucleotide. All cDNA was treated with uracil-DNA glycosylase and then went through a first 18-cycle PCR with the universal primers M1SS and BC2_uni_R. In the authors' own workflow: For normalization, 1 million high-quality reads were randomly selected from each sample, with every read carrying a distinct molecular identifier. Reads sharing molecular identifiers were discarded rather than binned into consensus sequences. MiTCR, set to a Q25 quality threshold and the strictest error-elimination algorithm, was used for CDR3 identification, clonotype clustering and error correction. A nonparametric unseen species model using Euler transformation provided a lower-bound estimate of total TCR beta diversity. Starting from the raw public reads, TCRdb applied fastp trimming at Q25, assembled clones with MiXCR and retained in-frame beta chains. Every CDR3 protein is listed once, alongside the most common genes and DNA of its rows. TCRdb, rather than the study authors, made the V and J calls. This sample comprises under 800,000 distinct CDR3 sequences, around 40% of them detected only once. 20% to 25% of the sample is in the top ten clones.

Systemically healthy Caucasian individuals from Russia, 39 in total and aged about 6 to 95 years, were included as donors. Each donor gave roughly 9.5 milliliters of peripheral blood, collected into EDTA-treated Vacutainer tubes. Ficoll-Paque density-gradient centrifugation was used to isolate PBMCs, with at least 6.5 million per sample. Total RNA, at least 6 micrograms per sample, was extracted from PBMCs with Trizol reagent. For every donor, flow cytometry on a PBMC aliquot measured the percentage of naive CD45RAhigh/CD27high T cells. The CDR3 runs 18 residues from the cysteine to the phenylalanine. Only the CDR3 DNA stays, 54 bases, in frame from base 1. The germline V gene (reference sequence) sets CDR1 to LNHDA and CDR2 to SQIVND.

This sequence uses TRBV19 and TRBJ2-1; 10 junctional bases match TRBD2. Specimen: blood. The clonotype originates from a woman aged 60 to 75 in good health. In nucleotides, the sequence is TGTGCCAGTAGTTCCACTAGCGGGGTGATCCGGGCCTACAATAAGCAGTTCTTC. It is translated as CASSSTSGVIRAYNKQFF.